One sample yielded the 10 T cell receptor beta chains listed below, sequenced in a study of T-cell memory formation after mild COVID-19. TCRdb used MiXCR to reprocess the 5' RACE reads, holding one entry per CDR3 protein. In the table there are 350,000 to 500,000 distinct CDR3 sequences, under 25% of which are singletons. The material sequenced was PBMCs or a T cell subset sorted from them (not recorded which). These TCRs come from an adult woman who had mild COVID-19 (a few samples of this study predate the infection). Cell type and time point are not known.

The rearrangement joins TRBV7-2 to TRBJ2-1; D may be TRBD1 (6 bases). The V and J ends lost 5 bases and 6 bases respectively, with 11 bases between them. CDR3 size: 13 residues. Germline V gene lookup returns CDR1 SGHTA and CDR2 FQGNSA. The CDR3 region is CASSANRVNEQFF. In nucleotides, the CDR3 is TGTGCCAGCAGCGCAAACAGGGTCAATGAGCAGTTCTTC.

Only a few counts were recorded for this clonotype. The gene calls are TRBV6-5 and TRBJ2-7; TRBD2 matches at 12 bases. The CDR3 is 15 amino acids. The germline V gene encodes CDR1 MNHEY and CDR2 SVGAGI. Trimming took 4 bases from V and 2 from J; bases not matched to a gene: 3. CDR3 region: CASSLLAGGTYEQYF. Written as DNA, the CDR3 is TGTGCCAGCAGTTTACTAGCGGGAGGTACCTACGAGCAGTACTTC.

This sequence joins TRBV5-5 and TRBJ2-1, with TRBD2 identical over 12 bases. Germline V gives CDR1 SGHKS, CDR2 YYEKEE (reference sequence). Trimming cost V 4 bases and J 6 bases; bases outside gene matches: 2. The CDR3 covers 14 residues. The CDR3 DNA is TGTGCCAGCAGCCAACTAGCGGGAGGCAATGAGCAGTTCTTC. It encodes CASSQLAGGNEQFF.

On this clonotype: Compared with germline, one end of the junction differs, possibly owing to a read error. V is TRBV12-3 or TRBV12-4 and J is TRBJ2-7, with TRBD1 identical over 7 bases. The CDR3 is 13 residues long. CDR3 residues: CASTTSTGTAISF. The CDR3 DNA is TGTGCCAGCACCACTTCGACAGGGACCGCCATTAGCTTC.

This chain uses TRBV7-8 with TRBJ2-7, with 10 nucleotides matching TRBD1. Germline CDR1 and CDR2: SGHVS and FQNEAQ. The CDR3 is 14 residues long. The junction had 6 bases not matched to a gene; V was cut back by 5 bases and J by 5 bases. CDR3 region: CASSPGTGADEQYF. CDR3 bases: TGTGCCAGCAGCCCCGGGACAGGGGCGGACGAGCAGTACTTC.

The chain recombines TRBV7-9 with TRBJ1-1; D is unclear. This CDR3 spans 13 amino acids. CDR1 SEHNR and CDR2 FQNEAQ come from the germline V gene (reference sequence). V was pared by 0 bases and J by 7 bases, with 9 bases between. The CDR3, as DNA: TGTGCCAGCAGCTTAGCAGGAGGAAATGAAGCTTTCTTT. Translating it yields CASSLAGGNEAFF.

J is TRBJ2-4 and V is TRBV5-1; tentatively, D is TRBD2 (6 bases). This CDR3 has 13 residues. Germline CDR1 and CDR2: SGHRS and YFSETQ. V lost 7 bases and J lost 8, with 16 bases in between. The CDR3 DNA sequence: TGCGCCAGCTTTAGGAGGGAAGGGGACATTCAGTACTTC. Its translation is CASFRREGDIQYF.

The table lists this clonotype with a few counts. The chain uses TRBV19 and TRBJ1-4, with 7 bases lining up with TRBD1. The V gene's germline CDR1 is LNHDA and CDR2 SQIVND (reference sequence). This CDR3 spans 15 amino acids. The V and J ends lost 3 bases and 3 bases, in that order; junction bases with no gene match: 4. Here the CDR3 reads CASSMTGSPNEKLFF. CDR3 coding DNA: TGTGCCAGTAGTATGACAGGGAGCCCTAATGAAAAACTGTTTTTT. The full variable domain, rest sourced from reference TRBV19 and TRBJ1-4, is DGGITQSPKYLFRKEGQNVTLSCEQNLNHDAMYWYRQDPGQGLRLIYYSQIVNDFQKGDIAEGYSVSREKKESFPLTVTSAQKNPTAFYLCASSMTGSPNEKLFFGSGTQLSVL.

This clonotype showed up just a few times. The J gene is TRBJ2-1, the V gene TRBV5-6, with a possible D match to TRBD2 (6 bases). The CDR3 contains 16 residues. The germline gives CDR1 SGHDT, CDR2 YYEEEE. The V gene lost 0 bases and the J gene lost 3 bases, with 13 bases spanning the gap. Written as DNA, the CDR3 is TGTGCCAGCAGCTTGGTCGGTGCGGGAATCTACAATGAGCAGTTCTTC. Protein product: CASSLVGAGIYNEQFF.

This clonotype was detected a few times. The chain joins TRBV11-1 to TRBJ2-4; 11 bases align to TRBD1. Germline trimming cut 4 bases from V and 8 bases from J; bases unmatched to any gene: 10. Germline assignment: CDR1 SGHAT and CDR2 FQDESV (reference sequence). The CDR3 runs to 16 residues. CDR3 sequence: CASSSSPGTGGDIQYF. In nucleotides, the CDR3 is TGTGCCAGCAGCTCCTCCCCGGGGACAGGGGGGGACATTCAGTACTTC.